This T cell receptor (beta chain) was obtained from a study of OX40 agonist ivuxolimab in advanced cancers. Study information: As their treatment, patients were administered ivuxolimab, an agonistic anti-OX40 (CD134) antibody.

TCRdb's copy holds only in-frame clones and misses some; the assay was immunoSEQ multiplex PCR. The sample yields about 68,000 clones, approximately 80% seen once. Study results and caveats: More expanded clones were found, on average, in CD8+ than in CD4+ T cells.

This CDR3 has 17 residues. V shed 2 bases, J shed 2 bases, and the junction held 13 bases outside the gene matches. Germline-derived CDR1 and CDR2 are SGHDT and YYEEEE. With regard to this clone: The antigen remains unidentified.

The sequencing here drew on CD4+ or CD8+ T cells sorted from blood, taken in a trial of the OX40 agonist ivuxolimab. The chain is built from TRBV5-6 and TRBJ2-7, with 7 positions matching TRBD1. The clonotype comes from an adult with an advanced solid tumor such as melanoma, head and neck, liver or kidney cancer. This chain's CDR3 is CASSFPQPRQGPYEQYF. The CDR3 DNA sequence: TGTGCCAGCAGCTTCCCACAACCCCGACAGGGTCCCTACGAGCAGTACTTC.